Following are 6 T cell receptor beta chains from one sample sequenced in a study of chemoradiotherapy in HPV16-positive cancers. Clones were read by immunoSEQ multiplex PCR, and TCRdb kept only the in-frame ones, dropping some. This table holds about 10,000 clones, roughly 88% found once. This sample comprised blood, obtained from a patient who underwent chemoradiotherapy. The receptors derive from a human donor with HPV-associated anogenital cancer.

DNA of the CDR3: TGTGCCAGTAGTATAGGAGCAGGGACCTTGAACACTGAAGCTTTCTTT. Protein product: CASSIGAGTLNTEAFF. The rearrangement joins TRBV19 to TRBJ1-1; D is perhaps TRBD1 (5 bases). Trimming pared 1 base from V and 0 bases from J, leaving 12 bases between. Germline-derived CDR1 and CDR2 are LNHDA and SQIVND (reference sequence). The CDR3 covers 16 residues.

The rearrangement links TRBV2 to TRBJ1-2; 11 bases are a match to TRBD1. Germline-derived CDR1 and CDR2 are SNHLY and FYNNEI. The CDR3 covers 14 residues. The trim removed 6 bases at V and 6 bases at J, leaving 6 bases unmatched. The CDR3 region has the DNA TGTGCCAGCAGAGCCGGGACAGGGGGTAATGGCTACACCTTC. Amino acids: CASRAGTGGNGYTF. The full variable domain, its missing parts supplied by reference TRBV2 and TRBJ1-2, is EPEVTQTPSHQVTQMGQEVILRCVPISNHLYFYWYRQILGQKVEFLVSFYNNEISEKSEIFDDQFSVERPDGSNFTLKIRSTKLEDSAMYFCASRAGTGGNGYTFGSGTRLTVV.

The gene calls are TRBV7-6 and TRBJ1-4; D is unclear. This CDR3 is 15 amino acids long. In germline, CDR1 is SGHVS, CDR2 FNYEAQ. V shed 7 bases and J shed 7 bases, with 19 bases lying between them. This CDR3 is CASTTQPGLVEKLFF. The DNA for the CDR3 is TGTGCCAGCACCACCCAACCGGGTCTTGTTGAAAAACTGTTTTTT.

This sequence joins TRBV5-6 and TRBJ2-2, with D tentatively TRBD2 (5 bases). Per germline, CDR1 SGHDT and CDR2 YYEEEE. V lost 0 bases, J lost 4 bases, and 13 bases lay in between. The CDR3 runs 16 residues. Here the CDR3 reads CASSLAEARGTGELFF. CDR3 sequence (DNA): TGTGCCAGCAGCTTGGCGGAGGCTCGAGGCACCGGGGAGCTGTTTTTT.

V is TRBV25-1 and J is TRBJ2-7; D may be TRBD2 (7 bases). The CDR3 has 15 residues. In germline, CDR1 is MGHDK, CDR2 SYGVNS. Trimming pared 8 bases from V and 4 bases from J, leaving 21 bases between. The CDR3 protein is CASREDRSESYEQYF. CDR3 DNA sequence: TGTGCCAGCCGGGAGGACAGATCGGAATCTTACGAGCAGTACTTC.

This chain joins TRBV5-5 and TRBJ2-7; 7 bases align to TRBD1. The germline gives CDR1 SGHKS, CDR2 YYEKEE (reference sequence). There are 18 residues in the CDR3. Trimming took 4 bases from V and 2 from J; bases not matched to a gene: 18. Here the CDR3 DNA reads TGTGCCAGCAGCCCCCTCCTCGTTGACAGGGTTAGGGCCTACGAGCAGTACTTC. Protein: CASSPLLVDRVRAYEQYF.